A selection of T cell receptor beta chains follows, all from one sample in a study of response to subunit inactivated influenza vaccine. Via MiXCR, TCRdb re-called the RT-PCR reads, giving one row per CDR3 protein. The sample comprises about 500,000 distinct CDR3 sequences, about 15% of which are singletons, and approximately 3% rests with the top ten. Sequencing used CD4+ T cells sorted from PBMCs, obtained roughly 24 months after vaccination. Every receptor here comes from a man aged 45 to 70 who received an inactivated influenza vaccine. The CDR3 runs from the conserved cysteine through the conserved F or W. The order of the fields is J gene, V gene, D gene, clone size, CDR3 DNA, CDR3 protein. A D gene is named only where the DNA matches it firmly. For some rows the clone size is stated as once, few or many, or as a class when expanded; others skip it.

j_call: TRBJ2-1; v_call: TRBV20-1; d_call: -; clone_size: -; cdr3_nt: TGCAGTGCTAGAGTACCCCGGGCGTACAATGAGCAGTTCTTC; cdr3_aa: CSARVPRAYNEQFF
j_call: TRBJ1-2; v_call: TRBV28; d_call: -; clone_size: few; cdr3_nt: TGTGCCAGCAGTTTAAGGTCTAACTATGGCTACACCTTC; cdr3_aa: CASSLRSNYGYTF
j_call: TRBJ2-2; v_call: TRBV7-2; d_call: TRBD1; clone_size: -; cdr3_nt: TGTGCCAGCAGCCAACAGGGGAACGCCGGGGAGCTGTTTTTT; cdr3_aa: CASSQQGNAGELFF
j_call: TRBJ2-1; v_call: TRBV11-2; d_call: -; clone_size: few; cdr3_nt: TGTGCCAGCCAACCCGGGGCGGGCCGAGGGAATGAGCAGTTCTTC; cdr3_aa: CASQPGAGRGNEQFF
j_call: TRBJ2-5; v_call: TRBV20-1; d_call: TRBD2; clone_size: -; cdr3_nt: TGCAGTGCTAGCCTTAGCGGGGCCCAAGAGACCCAGTACTTC; cdr3_aa: CSASLSGAQETQYF
j_call: TRBJ1-1; v_call: TRBV2; d_call: TRBD1; clone_size: few; cdr3_nt: TGTGCCAGCAGTGGACAGGGGTTCGGTGAAGCTTTCTTT; cdr3_aa: CASSGQGFGEAFF
j_call: TRBJ2-7; v_call: TRBV7-2; d_call: TRBD2; clone_size: -; cdr3_nt: TGTGCCAGCAGCTTAGGGGGACTAGCGGGGCGATACGAGCAGTACTTC; cdr3_aa: CASSLGGLAGRYEQYF
j_call: TRBJ2-7; v_call: TRBV15; d_call: -; clone_size: few; cdr3_nt: TGTGCCACCAGCAGACTAGGACATAACTACGAGCAGTACTTC; cdr3_aa: CATSRLGHNYEQYF
j_call: TRBJ1-2; v_call: TRBV10-3; d_call: -; clone_size: many; cdr3_nt: TGTGCCATCAGTGAGTTGGTTGGAACCAACTATGGCTACACCTTC; cdr3_aa: CAISELVGTNYGYTF
j_call: TRBJ1-1; v_call: TRBV20-1; d_call: -; clone_size: -; cdr3_nt: TGCAGTGCTAGGTCAGTTCTAACAGGGAACACTGAAGCTTTCTTT; cdr3_aa: CSARSVLTGNTEAFF
j_call: TRBJ1-5; v_call: TRBV6-2/TRBV6-3; d_call: TRBD1; clone_size: -; cdr3_nt: TGTGCCAGCAGTTACTCCTCCGGGACAGGGTGGCATTTT; cdr3_aa: CASSYSSGTGWHF
j_call: TRBJ1-1; v_call: TRBV29-1; d_call: -; clone_size: -; cdr3_nt: TGCAGCGTTGGGAGGGTTCTGGACACTGAAGCTTTCTTT; cdr3_aa: CSVGRVLDTEAFF
j_call: TRBJ1-1; v_call: TRBV10-3; d_call: -; clone_size: -; cdr3_nt: TGTGCCATCAGTGAGTCGAAGGGTATCCTGAGGAACACTGAAGCTTTCTTT; cdr3_aa: CAISESKGILRNTEAFF
j_call: TRBJ2-1; v_call: TRBV20-1; d_call: TRBD2; clone_size: few; cdr3_nt: TGCAGTGCTACCATCGGTAGCGGGGCGGGGAATGAGCAGTTCTTC; cdr3_aa: CSATIGSGAGNEQFF
j_call: TRBJ1-3; v_call: TRBV5-1; d_call: TRBD1; clone_size: few; cdr3_nt: TGCGCCAGCGCAGGGGGCAACTCTGGAAACACCATATATTTT; cdr3_aa: CASAGGNSGNTIYF
j_call: TRBJ1-5; v_call: TRBV15; d_call: -; clone_size: few; cdr3_nt: TGTGCCACCAGCAGAGATCAGGGTGGGAATCAGCCCCAGCATTTT; cdr3_aa: CATSRDQGGNQPQHF
j_call: TRBJ1-5; v_call: TRBV4-2; d_call: TRBD1; clone_size: few; cdr3_nt: TGTGCCAGCAGCCAGGTGACAGGGTTCAATCAGCCCCAGCATTTT; cdr3_aa: CASSQVTGFNQPQHF
j_call: TRBJ2-1; v_call: TRBV20-1; d_call: -; clone_size: -; cdr3_nt: TGCAGTGCTAGAGCCCCCTATTCGAGCTCCTACAATGAGCAGTTCTTC; cdr3_aa: CSARAPYSSSYNEQFF
j_call: TRBJ1-5; v_call: TRBV6-2/TRBV6-3; d_call: TRBD1; clone_size: -; cdr3_nt: TGTGCCAGCAGCGGGGACAGTACCTATAGCAATCAGCCCCAGCATTTT; cdr3_aa: CASSGDSTYSNQPQHF
j_call: TRBJ2-2; v_call: TRBV5-6; d_call: -; clone_size: few; cdr3_nt: TGTGCCAGCAGCCCCGGGATAACTAACGGGGGGCTGTTTTTT; cdr3_aa: CASSPGITNGGLFF
j_call: TRBJ2-1; v_call: TRBV4-3; d_call: TRBD1; clone_size: few; cdr3_nt: TGCGCCAGCAGCCAAAGACAGGGGGCCTACAATGAGCAGTTCTTC; cdr3_aa: CASSQRQGAYNEQFF
j_call: TRBJ1-4; v_call: TRBV20-1; d_call: -; clone_size: few; cdr3_nt: TGCAGTGCTAGATCGCAGGGGACTGAAAAACTGTTTTTT; cdr3_aa: CSARSQGTEKLFF
j_call: TRBJ1-1; v_call: TRBV9; d_call: -; clone_size: -; cdr3_nt: TGTGCCAGCAGCGAAAGGACGGTGAACACTGAAGCTTTCTTT; cdr3_aa: CASSERTVNTEAFF
j_call: TRBJ1-1; v_call: TRBV20-1; d_call: TRBD1; clone_size: -; cdr3_nt: TGCAGTGCTGAGGGACAGAGGAACACTGAAGCTTTCTTT; cdr3_aa: CSAEGQRNTEAFF
j_call: TRBJ1-1; v_call: TRBV2; d_call: -; clone_size: few; cdr3_nt: TGTGCCAGCAGTGAATCACGGATGAACACTGAAGCTTTCTTT; cdr3_aa: CASSESRMNTEAFF
j_call: TRBJ2-7; v_call: TRBV3-1; d_call: TRBD1; clone_size: many; cdr3_nt: TGTGCCAGCAGCCTCGGGACAGGGGGACCCTACGAGCAGTACTTC; cdr3_aa: CASSLGTGGPYEQYF
j_call: TRBJ2-5; v_call: TRBV28; d_call: TRBD2; clone_size: -; cdr3_nt: TGTGCCAGCAGGGTACTAGCGGGGTCTCAAGAGACCCAGTACTTC; cdr3_aa: CASRVLAGSQETQYF
j_call: TRBJ2-5; v_call: TRBV7-7; d_call: -; clone_size: many; cdr3_nt: TGTGCCAGCAGCCTAGGGATTTTGGAGACCCAGTACTTC; cdr3_aa: CASSLGILETQYF
j_call: TRBJ2-1; v_call: TRBV20-1; d_call: TRBD2; clone_size: -; cdr3_nt: TGCAGTGCTATACTAGCGGGGGTTGATGAGCAGTTCTTC; cdr3_aa: CSAILAGVDEQFF
j_call: TRBJ2-7; v_call: TRBV21-1; d_call: -; clone_size: -; cdr3_nt: TGTGCCAGCCCCCCGGGGACAAGACACCAAAAATTCTCCTACGAGCAGTACTTC; cdr3_aa: CASPPGTRHQKFSYEQYF
j_call: TRBJ1-2; v_call: TRBV7-9; d_call: -; clone_size: -; cdr3_nt: TGTGCCAGCAGCTTAGAGGGACGGCGGGCCTATGGCTACACCTTC; cdr3_aa: CASSLEGRRAYGYTF